The next 18 T cell receptor beta chains were all read from a single sample in a study of cytomegalovirus exposure and HLA in healthy donors. 60 Vbeta and 13 Jbeta primers were used in PCR. Measured with immunoSEQ multiplex PCR; TCRdb has only the in-frame clones, and not every one. The top ten hold 1.5% to 2% of the sample, which has about 190,000 clones, around 86% seen once. Source material: PBMCs. Receptors were obtained from a woman aged 18 to 35 in good health and CMV-seronegative.

CDR3 nucleotides: TGTGCCAGCATCCCCGGAGACGGCCGCAATCAGCCCCAGCATTTT. It specifies CASIPGDGRNQPQHF. The chain uses TRBV28 and TRBJ1-5; D uncertain. V lost 7 bases, J lost 2 bases, and 15 bases lay in between. This CDR3 is 15 amino acids long. Germline CDR1 is MDHEN and CDR2 is SYDVKM.

The rearrangement uses TRBV27 and TRBJ1-1; the match to TRBD1 covers 7 bases. V dropped 4 bases and J dropped 0; count of bases not matched to a gene: 20. Germline assignment: CDR1 MNHEY and CDR2 SMNVEV (reference sequence). CDR3 length: 20 amino acids. The chain's CDR3 is CASSSTTGWGDFGMNTEAFF. In DNA, the CDR3 is TGTGCCAGCAGTTCCACGACAGGGTGGGGTGACTTTGGTATGAACACTGAAGCTTTCTTT.

This chain joins TRBV15 and TRBJ1-2; the D gene is possibly TRBD1 (6 bases). The germline V gene encodes CDR1 LNHNV and CDR2 YYDKDF (reference sequence). With 5 bases removed from V and 2 bases from J, the gap between germline ends came to 18 bases. CDR3 size: 16 residues. The CDR3 loop reads CATSPDPSRGNYGYTF. In DNA form, the CDR3 reads TGTGCCACCAGCCCAGACCCCAGCAGGGGAAACTATGGCTACACCTTC. Looking up the rest from reference TRBV15 and TRBJ1-2 gives the full variable domain: DAMVIQNPRYQVTQFGKPVTLSCSQTLNHNVMYWYQQKSSQAPKLLFHYYDKDFNNEADTPDNFQSRRPNTSFCFLDIRSPGLGDTAMYLCATSPDPSRGNYGYTFGSGTRLTVV.

The rearrangement joins TRBV10-3 to TRBJ2-5; 7 positions agree with TRBD1. The germline V gene has CDR1 ENHRY and CDR2 SYGVKD. The CDR3 spans 11 residues. Unmatched junction bases numbered 3, after V lost 10 bases and J lost 4 bases. The CDR3 DNA follows: TGTGCCACTGGGACAGCAGAGACCCAGTACTTC. This codes for CATGTAETQYF.

This clone was observed once. The chain has TRBV6-1 and TRBJ1-2; 8 bases map to TRBD1. The CDR3 sequence is 16 residues long. The germline gives CDR1 MNHNS, CDR2 SASEGT. V trimming: 0 bases; J trimming: 0 bases; junction bases outside the gene matches: 3. Written as DNA, the CDR3 is TGTGCCAGCAGTGAAGCCGGACAGGGCCCTAACTATGGCTACACCTTC. This gives the protein CASSEAGQGPNYGYTF.

The chain is built from TRBV7-9 and TRBJ1-5; 9 nucleotides align to TRBD1. The germline V gene encodes CDR1 SEHNR and CDR2 FQNEAQ (reference sequence). This CDR3 comprises 19 residues. The ends lost 4 bases at V and 1 base at J; junction bases unmatched: 14. The CDR3 reads CASSSLSRDREGSNQPQHF. CDR3 DNA sequence: TGTGCCAGCAGCTCCTTGTCCCGGGACAGGGAAGGGAGCAATCAGCCCCAGCATTTT.

The chain combines TRBV30 with TRBJ1-4; a weak D match, TRBD1 (5 bases). Germline lookup yields CDR1 GTSNPN and CDR2 SVGIG (reference sequence). Between the trimmed V and J ends, which lost 3 bases and 5 bases, there was a span of 10 bases. This CDR3 region has 13 residues. The CDR3 sequence: CAWSVRGNEKLFF. DNA of the CDR3: TGTGCCTGGAGCGTCCGGGGGAATGAAAAACTGTTTTTT.

The genes are TRBV5-4 and TRBJ2-1, with D perhaps matching TRBD1 (6 bases). V dropped 1 base and J dropped 7 bases, with 12 bases sitting between them. Germline assignment: CDR1 SGHNT and CDR2 YYREEE (reference sequence). CDR3 length: 14 amino acids. CDR3 sequence: CASSLPGTSNEQFF. CDR3 nucleotides: TGTGCCAGCAGCTTGCCCGGGACAAGTAATGAGCAGTTCTTC.

The chain joins TRBV30 to TRBJ1-5, with 8 nucleotides matching TRBD1. The CDR3 is made up of 15 amino acids. Germline V gives CDR1 GTSNPN, CDR2 SVGIG (reference sequence). The V gene end was trimmed by 1 base and the J gene end by 3 bases; junction bases not matched to a gene: 5. The CDR3 region is CAWSEWGQVNQPQHF. Written as DNA, the CDR3 is TGTGCCTGGAGTGAATGGGGACAGGTCAATCAGCCCCAGCATTTT.

The chain recombines TRBV27 with TRBJ1-1, with D perhaps TRBD1 (5 bases). Germline V gene sequence: CDR1 MNHEY, CDR2 SMNVEV (reference sequence). CDR3 length equals 14 residues. The V gene lost 6 bases and the J gene lost 2 bases, with 13 bases spanning the gap. Written as DNA, the CDR3 is TGTGCCAGCAGGGGGGGATGGGAAAACACTGAAGCTTTCTTT. This gives the protein CASRGGWENTEAFF.

The chain links TRBV4-2 to TRBJ2-7; 12 bases are a match to TRBD2. Germline V gene data show CDR1 as LGHNA and CDR2 as YNFKEQ. CDR3 length: 18 residues. V gave up 0 bases and J gave up 0 bases; unmatched junction bases: 6. CDR3: CASSQDRGLAGSSYEQYF. The CDR3, as DNA: TGTGCCAGCAGCCAAGATAGGGGACTAGCGGGTAGCTCCTACGAGCAGTACTTC.

This chain connects TRBV14 to TRBJ1-1, with TRBD1 matching 7 bases. V shed 8 bases and J 6 bases; nucleotides not matched to a gene: 3. The CDR3 is made up of 11 amino acids. Germline-derived CDR1 and CDR2 are SGHDN and FVKESK. The DNA for the CDR3 is TGTGCCAGCCGACAGGGATCTGAAGCTTTCTTT. Protein: CASRQGSEAFF.

The chain recombines TRBV5-1 with TRBJ1-1, with 9 positions matching TRBD1. V dropped 1 base and J dropped 3; count of bases not matched to a gene: 7. Germline-derived CDR1 and CDR2 are SGHRS and YFSETQ. This CDR3 is 16 amino acids long. The CDR3 region has the DNA TGCGCCAGCAGCTTGTGGGGACAGGGAGTGGACACTGAAGCTTTCTTT. Translating it yields CASSLWGQGVDTEAFF.

This clone was observed a handful of times. The chain couples TRBV19 to TRBJ2-1; D is unclear. The length of the CDR3 is 15 residues. Trimming shortened V by 3 bases and J by 2 bases, and 11 bases separated the two germline ends. The germline V gene encodes CDR1 LNHDA and CDR2 SQIVND (reference sequence). CDR3 nucleotide sequence: TGTGCCAGTAGTATTTCCGAGAGGACCTACAATGAGCAGTTCTTC. Residues: CASSISERTYNEQFF. The whole variable domain, filled in from reference TRBV19 and TRBJ2-1, reads DGGITQSPKYLFRKEGQNVTLSCEQNLNHDAMYWYRQDPGQGLRLIYYSQIVNDFQKGDIAEGYSVSREKKESFPLTVTSAQKNPTAFYLCASSISERTYNEQFFGPGTRLTVL.

This clone was seen once. The J gene is TRBJ1-5, the V gene TRBV28; the D gene is possibly TRBD1 (5 bases). Germline V gene data show CDR1 as MDHEN and CDR2 as SYDVKM. CDR3 length: 16 residues. Trimming pared 5 bases from V and 6 bases from J, leaving 20 bases between. CDR3 sequence reads: CASSPSRIGATQPQHF. The CDR3 DNA sequence: TGTGCCAGCAGTCCCAGCAGGATAGGGGCGACTCAGCCCCAGCATTTT.

The J gene is TRBJ2-3, the V gene TRBV6-4, with TRBD1 identical over 8 bases. The germline CDR1 and CDR2 sequences are MRHNA and SNTAGT. The CDR3 totals 15 residues. With V trimmed by 6 bases and J by 0 bases, 5 bases remained unmatched. The CDR3 protein is CASSDRGRSTDTQYF. The DNA for the CDR3 is TGTGCCAGCAGCGACAGGGGTCGGAGCACAGATACGCAGTATTTT.

This clone was observed a few times. Other DNA sequences in the same sample also yield this CDR3. The rearrangement joins TRBV2 to TRBJ2-7; TRBD1 agrees at 7 bases. CDR3 size: 12 residues. The V gene's germline CDR1 is SNHLY and CDR2 FYNNEI. V lost 4 bases, J lost 4 bases, and 1 base stayed unmatched. CDR3 loop: CASSGQGYEQYF. The CDR3 coding sequence is TGTGCCAGCAGTGGACAGGGTTACGAGCAGTACTTC. Full variable domain (outside the CDR3, taken from reference TRBV2 and TRBJ2-7): EPEVTQTPSHQVTQMGQEVILRCVPISNHLYFYWYRQILGQKVEFLVSFYNNEISEKSEIFDDQFSVERPDGSNFTLKIRSTKLEDSAMYFCASSGQGYEQYFGPGTRLTVT.

Here the CDR3 DNA reads TGTGCCAGCAGCTTAGATGAGCGGGGAGCGAACTACGAGCAGTACTTC. Encoded protein: CASSLDERGANYEQYF. The J gene is TRBJ2-7, the V gene TRBV11-2; 7 positions match TRBD2. The CDR3 has 16 amino acids. With V trimmed by 0 bases and J by 3 bases, 8 bases remained unmatched. The germline V gene encodes CDR1 SGHAT and CDR2 FQNNGV.